Listed below are T cell receptor beta chains from one sample, sequenced in a study of CD4 T cells in relation to SARS-CoV-2 and coronaviruses. These receptors have no known antigen. Repertoires were generated with immunoSEQ multiplex PCR, while TCRdb's copy carries only in-frame clones and drops some. The sample shows 20,000 to 25,000 clones, around 76% of them seen only once. Input material: CD4+ T cells from PBMCs, cultured in vitro. These receptors were taken from a human donor in good health. Both conserved end residues are part of each CDR3. D genes are given only for firm matches. Size values are once, few and many counts, or a class for expanded clones, and some rows have none.

len,j_gene,abundance,v_gene,d_gene,CDR3aa,CDR3nt
15,TRBJ1-2,.,TRBV27,.,CASSGLGGTDYGYTF,TGTGCCAGCAGTGGGCTGGGGGGAACCGACTATGGCTACACCTTC
16,TRBJ2-1,.,TRBV10-1,TRBD2,CASSENGWTSYNEQFF,TGCGCCAGCAGTGAGAATGGGTGGACTAGCTACAATGAGCAGTTCTTC
11,TRBJ2-1,few,TRBV21-1,.,CASSKINEQFF,TGTGCCAGCAGCAAAATCAATGAGCAGTTCTTC
15,TRBJ1-2,once,TRBV7-3,.,CASSPTGTAPSGYTF,TGTGCCAGCAGCCCGACCGGGACGGCTCCCTCTGGCTACACCTTC
14,TRBJ1-4,.,TRBV28,TRBD1,CASTRTGGDEKLFF,TGTGCCAGCACCCGGACAGGGGGCGATGAAAAACTGTTTTTT
15,TRBJ2-5,.,TRBV5-4,.,CASSLSGPALETQYF,TGTGCCAGCAGCTTAAGTGGGCCAGCATTAGAGACCCAGTACTTC
14,TRBJ2-3,.,TRBV5-4,.,CASSFGSDTDTQYF,TGTGCCAGCAGCTTCGGTAGCGACACAGATACGCAGTATTTT
15,TRBJ2-7,.,TRBV28,TRBD2,CASSFFSSGQYEQYF,TGTGCCAGCAGTTTCTTTTCTAGCGGGCAATACGAGCAGTACTTC
15,TRBJ1-1,.,TRBV7-9,TRBD1,CASSMDRGPNTEAFF,TGTGCCAGCAGCATGGACAGGGGACCGAACACTGAAGCTTTCTTT
13,TRBJ1-2,.,TRBV5-6,TRBD1,CASSLQGASGYTF,TGTGCCAGCAGCTTGCAGGGGGCAAGTGGCTACACCTTC
15,TRBJ1-5,.,TRBV19,.,CASSTGSYSNQPQHF,TGTGCCAGTAGTACGGGATCCTATAGCAATCAGCCCCAGCATTTT
14,TRBJ1-1,.,TRBV2,.,CASSPLARRTEAFF,TGTGCCAGCAGCCCTCTGGCGAGGCGGACTGAAGCTTTCTTT
14,TRBJ2-3,.,TRBV6-5,TRBD2,CAGHEAGAGDTQYF,TGTGCCGGCCACGAAGCGGGAGCGGGAGATACGCAGTATTTT
18,TRBJ1-2,.,TRBV10-3,TRBD1,CATFQAIRGTEVIYGYTF,TGTGCCACCTTTCAGGCAATCCGAGGGACAGAGGTCATCTATGGCTACACCTTC
17,TRBJ2-3,.,TRBV28,.,CASSLSSQLQFTDTQYF,TGTGCCAGCAGTTTATCATCCCAGCTCCAATTCACAGATACGCAGTATTTT
14,TRBJ2-7,.,TRBV3-1/TRBV3-2,TRBD2,CASSSGTRVYEQYF,TGTGCCAGCAGCTCCGGGACTAGAGTTTACGAGCAGTACTTC
18,TRBJ1-3,few,TRBV28,.,CASSFMGLGTRSGNTIYF,TGTGCCAGCAGTTTTATGGGTCTCGGGACAAGGAGTGGAAACACCATATATTTT
15,TRBJ1-2,.,TRBV18,TRBD1,CASSPEGQGTGGYTF,TGTGCCAGCTCACCCGAGGGACAGGGGACCGGCGGCTACACCTTC
17,TRBJ2-1,once,TRBV10-3,.,CAISESSEGTDYNEQFF,TGTGCCATCAGTGAGTCGTCTGAGGGGACCGACTACAATGAGCAGTTCTTC
16,TRBJ1-1,.,TRBV19,.,CASSITGANRNTEAFF,TGTGCCAGTAGTATTACGGGGGCTAACCGGAACACTGAAGCTTTCTTT
15,TRBJ2-7,.,TRBV7-9,TRBD2,CASSLLAGEMHEQYF,TGTGCCAGCAGCTTACTAGCGGGAGAAATGCACGAGCAGTACTTC
14,TRBJ2-7,.,TRBV24-1,.,CRSSRRQGHYEQYF,TGTCGCTCCTCCCGGAGGCAGGGGCACTACGAGCAGTACTTC
15,TRBJ2-3,.,TRBV18,TRBD2,CASSPDGGSTDTQYF,TGTGCCAGCTCACCGGACGGGGGGAGCACAGATACGCAGTATTTT
13,TRBJ2-5,.,TRBV18,.,CASSIDSQETQYF,TGTGCCAGCTCGATCGACAGTCAAGAGACCCAGTACTTC
14,TRBJ1-2,.,TRBV28,.,CASSLLAGLYGYTF,TGTGCCAGCAGTTTATTAGCAGGGCTCTATGGCTACACCTTC
13,TRBJ1-1,.,TRBV20-1,.,CSASSGRYTEAFF,TGCAGTGCTAGTTCGGGGAGGTACACTGAAGCTTTCTTT
14,TRBJ2-6,.,TRBV5-1,.,CASSFDSGANVLTF,TGCGCCAGCAGCTTTGACTCTGGGGCCAACGTCCTGACTTTC
15,TRBJ1-2,.,TRBV6-1,TRBD1,CASSEGKQGNYGYTF,TGTGCCAGCAGTGAAGGGAAACAGGGGAACTATGGCTACACCTTC
15,TRBJ1-3,.,TRBV5-6,.,CASSSKQGSGNTIYF,TGTGCCAGCAGCTCAAAACAGGGTTCTGGAAACACCATATATTTT
16,TRBJ2-6,.,TRBV6-6,.,CASSYPYPAGANVLTF,TGTGCCAGCAGTTACCCCTATCCTGCTGGGGCCAACGTCCTGACTTTC
14,TRBJ1-1,.,TRBV5-4,TRBD1,CASTRDSLNTEAFF,TGTGCCAGCACTAGGGACAGTTTGAACACTGAAGCTTTCTTT
17,TRBJ2-1,.,TRBV6-6,TRBD1,CASSLTSTGGVYNEQFF,TGTGCCAGCAGTCTGACCTCGACAGGGGGGGTATACAATGAGCAGTTCTTC
15,TRBJ2-7,.,TRBV19,TRBD2,CASRKGLAVSYEQYF,TGTGCCAGTAGAAAGGGACTAGCCGTCTCTTACGAGCAGTACTTC
21,TRBJ1-5,.,TRBV23-1,.,CASSQSGGLLVGVYSNQPQHF,TGCGCCAGCAGTCAATCGGGGGGGTTATTAGTGGGAGTATATAGCAATCAGCCCCAGCATTTT
15,TRBJ2-2,few,TRBV7-3,.,CASSFLHRDTGELFF,TGTGCCAGCAGCTTTCTACATCGGGACACCGGGGAGCTGTTTTTT
14,TRBJ2-7,.,TRBV27,.,CASSSGAFVYEQYF,TGTGCCAGCAGTTCGGGTGCATTCGTCTACGAGCAGTACTTC
16,TRBJ1-2,.,TRBV4-2,.,CASSQVRDNSFYGYTF,TGTGCCAGCAGCCAAGTACGAGATAACAGCTTCTATGGCTACACCTTC
15,TRBJ2-1,.,TRBV7-9,.,CASSLMGGPYNEQFF,TGTGCCAGCAGCTTAATGGGCGGCCCCTACAATGAGCAGTTCTTC
15,TRBJ2-2,.,TRBV18,.,CASSPSWGSTGELFF,TGTGCCAGCTCACCAAGTTGGGGCAGCACCGGGGAGCTGTTTTTT
15,TRBJ2-1,.,TRBV20-1,.,CSASDRQRLYNEQFF,TGCAGTGCTAGTGACCGGCAGAGACTCTACAATGAGCAGTTCTTC